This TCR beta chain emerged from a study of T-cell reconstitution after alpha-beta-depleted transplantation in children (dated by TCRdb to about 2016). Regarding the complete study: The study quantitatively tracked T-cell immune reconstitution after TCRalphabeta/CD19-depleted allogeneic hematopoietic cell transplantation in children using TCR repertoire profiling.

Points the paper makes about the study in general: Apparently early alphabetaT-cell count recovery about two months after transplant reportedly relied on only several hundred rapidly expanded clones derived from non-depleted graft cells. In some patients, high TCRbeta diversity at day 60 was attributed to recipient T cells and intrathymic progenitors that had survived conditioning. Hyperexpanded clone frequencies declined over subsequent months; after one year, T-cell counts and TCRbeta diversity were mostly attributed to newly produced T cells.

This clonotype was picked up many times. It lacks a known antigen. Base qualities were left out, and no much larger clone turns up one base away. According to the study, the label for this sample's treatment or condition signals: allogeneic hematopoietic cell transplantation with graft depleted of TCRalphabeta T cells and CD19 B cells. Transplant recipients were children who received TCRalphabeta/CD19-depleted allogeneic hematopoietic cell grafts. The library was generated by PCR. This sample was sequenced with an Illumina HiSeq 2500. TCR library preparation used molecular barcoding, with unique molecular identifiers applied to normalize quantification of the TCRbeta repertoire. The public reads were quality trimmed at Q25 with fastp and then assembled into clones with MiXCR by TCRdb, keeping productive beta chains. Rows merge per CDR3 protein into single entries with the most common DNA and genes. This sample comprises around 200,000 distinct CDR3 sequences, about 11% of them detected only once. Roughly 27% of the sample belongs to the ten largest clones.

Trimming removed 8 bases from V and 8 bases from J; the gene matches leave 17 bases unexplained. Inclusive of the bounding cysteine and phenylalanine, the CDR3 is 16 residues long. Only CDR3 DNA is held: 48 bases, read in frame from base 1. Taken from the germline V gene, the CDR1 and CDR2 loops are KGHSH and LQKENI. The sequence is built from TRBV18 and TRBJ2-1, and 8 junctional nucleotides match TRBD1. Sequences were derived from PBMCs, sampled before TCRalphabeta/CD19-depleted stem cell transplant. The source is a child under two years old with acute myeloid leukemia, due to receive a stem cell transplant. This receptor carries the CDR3 CASLDRGGTVGHEQFF. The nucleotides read TGTGCCAGCCTCGACAGGGGCGGCACCGTTGGCCATGAGCAGTTCTTC.